The 11 T cell receptor beta chains given below trace back to one sample, sequenced in a study of blood T cells in healthy people across ages. For the second PCR, which ran for roughly 6 to 12 cycles, a sample-barcoded 5' primer and a J-beta primer mix were used. TCRdb re-called the 5' RACE reads with MiXCR, one entry per CDR3 protein. The data show approximately 820,000 distinct CDR3 sequences, around 42% seen once. The sample taken for sequencing was blood. These receptors originate from a man aged 60 to 75 in good health.

The J gene is TRBJ2-6, the V gene TRBV28; D remains unclear. The CDR3 has 14 amino acids. From germline, CDR1 is MDHEN and CDR2 SYDVKM. The ends were cut back, 8 bases at V and 0 bases at J, with 8 bases in the middle. The CDR3 sequence is CASALSSGANVLTF. The CDR3 region has the DNA TGTGCCAGCGCCCTCAGCTCTGGGGCCAACGTCCTGACTTTC. Combining the CDR3 with reference TRBV28 and TRBJ2-6 gives the whole variable domain DVKVTQSSRYLVKRTGEKVFLECVQDMDHENMFWYRQDPGLGLRLIYFSYDVKMKEKGDIPEGYSVSREKKERFSLILESASTNQTSMYLCASALSSGANVLTFGAGSRLTVL.

V is TRBV7-9 and J is TRBJ1-1; tentative D call: TRBD1 (5 bases). V was shortened by 3 bases and J by 4 bases, with 18 bases between the two germline ends. Germline V gene lookup returns CDR1 SEHNR and CDR2 FQNEAQ (reference sequence). This CDR3 has 16 amino acids. The CDR3 DNA reads TGTGCCAGCAGCTTTTCCGGGACTTGGTTGGGCACTGAAGCTTTCTTT. Amino acids: CASSFSGTWLGTEAFF.

The rearrangement joins TRBV5-1 to TRBJ2-6; D remains unclear. The V gene's germline CDR1 is SGHRS and CDR2 YFSETQ. The CDR3 consists of 15 residues. The V gene lost 4 bases and the J gene lost 0 bases, with 8 bases spanning the gap. The CDR3 coding sequence is TGCGCCAGCAGCCCACAGTCCTCTGGGGCCAACGTCCTGACTTTC. Residues: CASSPQSSGANVLTF.

The J gene is TRBJ1-4, the V gene TRBV29-1, with D unresolved. The V gene's germline CDR1 is SQVTM and CDR2 ANQGSEA. This CDR3 contains 13 residues. V was cut by 4 bases and J by 7 bases, with 13 bases left in between. For the CDR3, the DNA is TGCAGCGTTGTTTTGGGTTCTGCTGAAAAACTGTTTTTT. Protein: CSVVLGSAEKLFF. Complete variable domain (other parts from reference TRBV29-1 and TRBJ1-4): SAVISQKPSRDICQRGTSLTIQCQVDSQVTMMFWYRQQPGQSLTLIATANQGSEATYESGFVIDKFPISRPNLTFSTLTVSNMSPEDSSIYLCSVVLGSAEKLFFGSGTQLSVL.

This clonotype was seen a few times. The rearrangement joins TRBV10-3 to TRBJ2-6, with 7 bases aligning to TRBD1. The CDR3 consists of 17 residues. After removal of 2 bases from V and 2 bases from J, the junction contained 6 bases not matched to a gene. The germline gives CDR1 ENHRY, CDR2 SYGVKD. In nucleotides, the CDR3 is TGTGCCATCAGTGAGAGGAAAGGGGGCGCTGGGGCCAACGTCCTGACTTTC. Protein: CAISERKGGAGANVLTF.

Points on this clonotype: It may be a read error: a sequence one base away is much more abundant. CDR3 sequence reads: CASSQATAFNDEQYF. The CDR3 coding sequence is TGTGCCAGCAGCCAAGCTACAGCATTCAACGACGAGCAGTACTTC. The rearrangement links TRBV14 to TRBJ2-4; the D is unclear. With the DNA end fitting TRBJ2-7 better, the J assignment may be wrong. CDR1 and CDR2 (germline): SGHDN, FVKESK. This CDR3 is built from 15 residues.

The chain employs TRBV15 and TRBJ2-7; the D gene is possibly TRBD1 (6 bases). The V gene's germline CDR1 is LNHNV and CDR2 YYDKDF (reference sequence). V was cut by 1 base and J by 2 bases, with 15 bases left in between. The CDR3 contains 16 residues. The DNA of the CDR3 is TGTGCCACCAGCAGAGGTACGGCTCCAGGGGCCTACGAGCAGTACTTC. As protein: CATSRGTAPGAYEQYF.

This clonotype came up a few times. One end of the junction fails to match germline, which may point to a read error. The chain is built from TRBV10-3 and TRBJ2-5, with 7 bases identical to TRBD1. The J call may be faulty, since TRBJ2-4 better matches the DNA end. Germline V gene data show CDR1 as ENHRY and CDR2 as SYGVKD. The CDR3 loop spans 16 amino acids. The CDR3 reads CAISESTGKARNIQYF. The CDR3 nucleotides are TGTGCCATCAGTGAGTCGACAGGGAAAGCCAGAAACATTCAGTACTTC.

The V and J genes are TRBV20-1 and TRBJ2-3, with D possibly matching TRBD2 (5 bases). Trimming removed 3 bases from V and 3 bases from J, with 13 bases in between. Germline assignment: CDR1 DFQATT and CDR2 SNEGSKA (reference sequence). The CDR3 covers 14 residues. For the CDR3, the DNA is TGCAGTGCTAGTACTAGTAGTCTGACAGATACGCAGTATTTT. Residues: CSASTSSLTDTQYF.

This clonotype came up a few times. The chain couples TRBV10-3 to TRBJ1-1; D might be TRBD1 (6 bases). The CDR3 has 14 amino acids. Trimming took off 4 bases at V and 5 bases at J, with 14 bases between the two ends. CDR1 and CDR2 (germline): ENHRY, SYGVKD. In nucleotides, the CDR3 is TGTGCCATCAGTGTGGGGGGGCTTGGGACTGAAGCTTTCTTT. This sequence encodes CAISVGGLGTEAFF.

The sample holds a few counts of this clonotype. The genes are TRBV19 and TRBJ1-1, with 7 bases matching TRBD1. Germline V gene lookup returns CDR1 LNHDA and CDR2 SQIVND (reference sequence). With V trimmed by 5 bases and J by 0 bases, 9 bases remained unmatched. CDR3 size: 16 residues. CDR3 in amino acids: CASSPRQGRVNTEAFF. The CDR3 coding sequence is TGTGCCAGTAGTCCCCGACAGGGTAGGGTGAACACTGAAGCTTTCTTT.